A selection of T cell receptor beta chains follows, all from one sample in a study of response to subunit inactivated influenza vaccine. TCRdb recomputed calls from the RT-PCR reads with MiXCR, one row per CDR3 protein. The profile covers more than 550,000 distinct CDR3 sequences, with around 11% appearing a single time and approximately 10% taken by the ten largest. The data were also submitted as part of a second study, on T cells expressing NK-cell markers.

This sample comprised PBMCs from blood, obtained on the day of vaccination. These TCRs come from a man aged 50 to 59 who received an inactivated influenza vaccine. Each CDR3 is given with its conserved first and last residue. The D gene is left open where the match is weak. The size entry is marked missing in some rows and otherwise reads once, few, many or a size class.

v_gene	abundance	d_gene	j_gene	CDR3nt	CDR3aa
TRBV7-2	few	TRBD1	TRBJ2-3	TGTGCCAGCAGCGCCGACAGGGCAGGTGGTTTAGATACGCAGTATTTT	CASSADRAGGLDTQYF
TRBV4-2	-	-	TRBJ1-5	TGTGCCAGCAGCTTAAGAGTGGGGGACCACGGGCAGCCCCAGCATTTT	CASSLRVGDHGQPQHF
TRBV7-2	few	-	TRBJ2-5	TGTGCCAGCAGCACCCGGGTGGAGGAGACCCAGTACTTC	CASSTRVEETQYF
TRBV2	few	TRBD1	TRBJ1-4	TGTGCCAGCAGTGAAGGGGCAACAGGGGGCATAACTAATGAAAAACTGTTTTTT	CASSEGATGGITNEKLFF
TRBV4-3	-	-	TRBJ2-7	TGCGCCAGCAGCCAAGAAAAGGGCCTAACCTACGAGCAGTACTTC	CASSQEKGLTYEQYF
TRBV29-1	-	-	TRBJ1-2	TGCAGCGTTACACCTGGGGGGGGTGATGGCTACACCTTC	CSVTPGGGDGYTF
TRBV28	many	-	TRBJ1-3	TGTGCCAGCAGCCGTTGGAGCAACACCATATATTTT	CASSRWSNTIYF
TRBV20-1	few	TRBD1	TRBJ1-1	TGCAGTGCGCAGGGACAGGTGAGAATGCGGAACACTGAAGCTTTCTTT	CSAQGQVRMRNTEAFF
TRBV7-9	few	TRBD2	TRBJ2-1	TGTGCCAGCAGCCCAGACCTGGGACTAGTAGACGAGCAGTTCTTC	CASSPDLGLVDEQFF
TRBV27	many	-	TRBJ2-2	TGTGCCAGCAGTTTATTTCCGGGTAGCACCGGGGAGCTGTTTTTT	CASSLFPGSTGELFF